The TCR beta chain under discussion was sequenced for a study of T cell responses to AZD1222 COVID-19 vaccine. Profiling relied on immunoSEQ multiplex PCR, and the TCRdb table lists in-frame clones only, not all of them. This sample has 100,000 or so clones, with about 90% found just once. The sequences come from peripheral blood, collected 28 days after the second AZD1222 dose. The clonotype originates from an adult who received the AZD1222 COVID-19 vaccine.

The CDR3 protein is CASSLFRGSGGYNEQYF. CDR3 in DNA: TGTGCCAGCAGCTTATTTAGAGGATCGGGGGGATACAACGAGCAGTACTTC. This rearrangement joins TRBV7-9 to TRBJ2-7; 7 bases map to TRBD2. Germline CDR1 reads SEHNR; CDR2 reads FQNEAQ (reference sequence). The ends lost 2 bases at V and 5 bases at J; junction bases unmatched: 15. The CDR3 has 17 amino acids.